The clone carrying this T cell receptor beta chain was detected only a few times. The authors ran a second PCR of 7 to 11 cycles using a sample-barcoded 5' primer and a J-beta primer mix. Each CDR3 protein gets one entry after TCRdb re-called the 5' RACE reads with MiXCR. The sample contains about 1,600,000 distinct CDR3 sequences, roughly 45% of which appear only once. The data derive from a study of blood T cells in healthy people across ages. Germline V gene data show CDR1 as SGHVS and CDR2 as FQNEAQ. The CDR3 is 16 amino acids. V trimming: 0 bases; J trimming: 3 bases; junction bases outside the gene matches: 4.

Material for sequencing was blood. The rearrangement joins TRBV7-8 to TRBJ2-3; the match to TRBD2 covers 9 bases. The source of this sequence is a woman younger than 30 in good health. Here the CDR3 DNA reads TGTGCCAGCAGCTTAGCGGGGGGACTAGCTACAGATACGCAGTATTTT. It specifies CASSLAGGLATDTQYF.